The sequence of this TCR beta chain was determined in a study of blood T cell repertoires in COVID-19. Study background: Donors in the United States, Italy and Spain gave samples during acute or convalescent COVID-19. PBMCs, B-cell-depleted T cells, or T cells provided the cDNA or gDNA that made up the material.

Germline loops: CDR1 SGHRS, CDR2 YFSETQ. Trimming took 6 bases from V and 1 from J, leaving 15 bases between them. This CDR3 is 15 amino acids long. Libraries were prepared by immunoSEQ multiplex PCR; TCRdb keeps only in-frame clonotypes and omits some of them. Counted here are around 340,000 clones, roughly 90% occurring once; the ten biggest clones make up 7.1%. The chain combines TRBV5-1 with TRBJ2-3; perhaps TRBD2 as D (5 bases). Sequenced material: peripheral blood. The receptor comes from an older woman with COVID-19, enrolled during active disease. This CDR3 reads CASTEAGRGTDTQYF. Written as DNA, the CDR3 is TGCGCCAGCACGGAGGCGGGTCGCGGCACAGATACGCAGTATTTT.